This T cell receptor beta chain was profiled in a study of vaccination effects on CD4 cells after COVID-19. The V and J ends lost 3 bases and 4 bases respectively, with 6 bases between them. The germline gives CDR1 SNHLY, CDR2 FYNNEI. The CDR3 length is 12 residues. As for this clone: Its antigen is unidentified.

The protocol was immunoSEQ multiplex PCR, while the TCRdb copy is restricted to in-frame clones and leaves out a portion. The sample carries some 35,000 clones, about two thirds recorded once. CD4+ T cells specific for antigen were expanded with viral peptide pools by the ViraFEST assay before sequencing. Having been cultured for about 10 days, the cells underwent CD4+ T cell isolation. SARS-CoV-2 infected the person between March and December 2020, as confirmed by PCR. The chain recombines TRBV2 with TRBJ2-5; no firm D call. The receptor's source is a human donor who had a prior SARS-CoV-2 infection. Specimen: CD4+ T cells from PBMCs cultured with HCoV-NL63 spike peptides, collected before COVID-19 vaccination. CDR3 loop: CASSDNVETQYF. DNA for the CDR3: TGTGCCAGCAGTGACAATGTAGAGACCCAGTACTTC.